This TCR beta chain was identified during a study of response to subunit inactivated influenza vaccine. Germline-derived CDR1 and CDR2 are LNHDA and SQIVND (reference sequence). The CDR3 loop spans 14 amino acids. V was trimmed by 4 bases and J by 1 base, leaving 10 bases between them. MiXCR, applied by TCRdb to the RT-PCR reads, yields one record per CDR3 protein. Seen here are about 530,000 distinct CDR3 sequences, approximately 12% observed once, and the top ten hold about 12%. The rearrangement joins TRBV19 to TRBJ1-1; tentative D call: TRBD1 (6 bases). This receptor was taken from a man aged 45-65 years who received an inactivated influenza vaccine. Sequenced material: PBMCs from blood, taken 35 to 45 days after vaccination. DNA for the CDR3: TGTGCCAGTAGTACCCCGGGACAGAACACTGAAGCTTTCTTT. This translates into CASSTPGQNTEAFF.